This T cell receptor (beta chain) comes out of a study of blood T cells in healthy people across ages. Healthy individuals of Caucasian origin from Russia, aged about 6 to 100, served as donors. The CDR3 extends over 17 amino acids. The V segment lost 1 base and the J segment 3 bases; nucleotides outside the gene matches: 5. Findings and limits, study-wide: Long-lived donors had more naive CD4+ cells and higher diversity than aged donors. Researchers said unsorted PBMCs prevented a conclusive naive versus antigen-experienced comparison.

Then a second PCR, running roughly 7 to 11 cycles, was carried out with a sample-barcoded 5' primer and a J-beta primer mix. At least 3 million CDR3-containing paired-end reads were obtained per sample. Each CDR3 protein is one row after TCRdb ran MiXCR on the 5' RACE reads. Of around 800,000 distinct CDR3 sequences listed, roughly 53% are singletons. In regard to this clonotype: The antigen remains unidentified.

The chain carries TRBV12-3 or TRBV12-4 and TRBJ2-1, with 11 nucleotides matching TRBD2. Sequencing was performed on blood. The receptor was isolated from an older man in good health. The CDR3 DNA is TGTGCCAGCAGTTTAGGGTCTAGCGGGAGGAACTACAATGAGCAGTTCTTC. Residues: CASSLGSSGRNYNEQFF.